The 26 T cell receptor beta chains below were found in one sample sequenced in a study of technical replicates of blood from a handful of donors. Produced via immunoSEQ multiplex PCR; TCRdb's table is partial and in-frame only. In the table there are about 69,000 clones, roughly 88% of which are singletons. The sample was PBMCs. The receptors derive from a human donor in good health. Some clones in this sample may be carry-over from other donors' samples.

The chain carries TRBV15 and TRBJ1-2; the D gene is possibly TRBD1 (6 bases). CDR1 and CDR2 from the germline V gene are LNHNV and YYDKDF (reference sequence). V lost 0 bases and J 4 bases, leaving 12 bases between the germline ends. The CDR3 length is 15 residues. The DNA of the CDR3 is TGTGCCACCAGCAGAGATCTGGTAGGGGGCTATGGCTACACCTTC. Translating it yields CATSRDLVGGYGYTF.

This clone was found once. The chain recombines TRBV29-1 with TRBJ1-2; TRBD1 is a possible D gene (6 bases). The germline V gene encodes CDR1 SQVTM and CDR2 ANQGSEA. There are 13 residues in the CDR3. Trimming shortened V by 7 bases and J by 1 base, and 13 bases separated the two germline ends. CDR3 nucleotide sequence: TGCAGCGCCCGAAAGGGGGATAACTATGGCTACACCTTC. This codes for CSARKGDNYGYTF.

This clone was counted once. V usage is TRBV7-2 and J usage is TRBJ1-1, with no clear D. V was clipped by 3 bases and J by 0 bases, with 11 bases between them. Germline CDR1 SGHTA, CDR2 FQGNSA. The CDR3 spans 15 residues. Written as DNA, the CDR3 is TGTGCCAGCAGCTTTTTTGAATCGGTGAACACTGAAGCTTTCTTT. It codes for CASSFFESVNTEAFF.

The J gene is TRBJ2-7, the V gene TRBV2; D gene ambiguous. The CDR3 extends over 12 amino acids. V shed 3 bases and J shed 6 bases, with 9 bases lying between them. Per the germline V gene, CDR1 is SNHLY and CDR2 is FYNNEI. The CDR3 bases are TGTGCCAGCAGTGAGGGCAGGTTCGAGCAGTACTTC. Translated, it gives CASSEGRFEQYF. Full variable domain (remainder filled in from reference TRBV2 and TRBJ2-7): EPEVTQTPSHQVTQMGQEVILRCVPISNHLYFYWYRQILGQKVEFLVSFYNNEISEKSEIFDDQFSVERPDGSNFTLKIRSTKLEDSAMYFCASSEGRFEQYFGPGTRLTVT.

This chain connects TRBV5-5 to TRBJ2-1; 14 nucleotides agree with TRBD2. V shed 3 bases and J 3 bases; nucleotides not matched to a gene: 2. The CDR3 has 16 amino acids. CDR1 and CDR2 (germline): SGHKS, YYEKEE (reference sequence). CDR3 region: CASSWGTSGSYNEQFF. CDR3 in DNA: TGTGCCAGCAGCTGGGGGACTAGCGGGAGCTACAATGAGCAGTTCTTC.

The chain employs TRBV5-6 and TRBJ1-5; D ambiguous. The CDR3 consists of 13 residues. Trimming removed 4 bases at V and 4 bases at J, with 9 bases between. Germline V CDR1 and CDR2: SGHDT, YYEEEE. The CDR3 nucleotides read TGTGCCAGCAGCAGAGGCGGGAATCAGCCCCAGCATTTT. It translates to CASSRGGNQPQHF.

This chain links TRBV11-1 with TRBJ2-7; D uncertain. The CDR3 spans 12 residues. Between the trimmed V and J ends, which lost 5 bases and 5 bases, there was a span of 10 bases. Germline values: CDR1 SGHAT, CDR2 FQDESV (reference sequence). The CDR3 DNA follows: TGTGCCAGCAGCCCCGCCACGGACGAGCAGTACTTC. It codes for CASSPATDEQYF.

This clone was found a few times. V and J are TRBV4-1 and TRBJ1-2; 7 bases align to TRBD1. Germline V gene lookup returns CDR1 MGHRA and CDR2 YSYEKL. Losses at the gene ends were 2 bases for V and 6 bases for J; bases not matched to a gene: 9. The CDR3 consists of 15 residues. The chain's CDR3 is CASSQIPGTANGYTF. CDR3 nucleotides: TGCGCCAGCAGCCAAATACCTGGGACAGCTAATGGCTACACCTTC.

This chain uses TRBV7-6 with TRBJ1-3, with D maybe TRBD1 (5 bases). CDR3 length: 17 amino acids. Germline-derived CDR1 and CDR2 are SGHVS and FNYEAQ. Trimming took off 5 bases at V and 2 bases at J, with 19 bases between the two ends. The CDR3 coding sequence is TGTGCCAGCAGCCCCCGGGGGGAGGGTACCACTGGAAACACCATATATTTT. Amino acid sequence: CASSPRGEGTTGNTIYF.

The chain employs TRBV30 and TRBJ2-2; TRBD2 aligns across 10 bases. The CDR3 has 15 residues. The trim removed 0 bases at V and 10 bases at J, leaving 8 bases unmatched. Germline CDR1 GTSNPN, CDR2 SVGIG (reference sequence). The CDR3 DNA sequence: TGTGCCTGGAGTGTACTGTCTAGCGGGAGCGTGGAGCTGTTTTTT. Its translation is CAWSVLSSGSVELFF.

The chain links TRBV18 to TRBJ2-7, with D hard to call. Germline V gives CDR1 KGHSH, CDR2 LQKENI. CDR3 size: 14 residues. V was shortened by 3 bases and J by 2 bases, with 11 bases between the two germline ends. DNA of the CDR3: TGTGCCAGCTCACCCCGACTTGGTACCTACGAGCAGTACTTC. Translated, it gives CASSPRLGTYEQYF.

The chain combines TRBV4-3 with TRBJ2-1, with 9 positions matching TRBD2. CDR1 is LGHNA and CDR2 is YSLEER in the germline V gene. The CDR3 runs 16 residues. Trimming took 3 bases from V and 8 from J; bases not matched to a gene: 11. The CDR3 spells CASSQPPAGGKDEQFF. In nucleotides, the CDR3 is TGCGCCAGCAGCCAGCCCCCAGCGGGAGGAAAGGATGAGCAGTTCTTC.

This chain connects TRBV5-1 to TRBJ2-2, with a tentative D call TRBD2 (7 bases). The V gene's germline CDR1 is SGHRS and CDR2 YFSETQ. The V gene lost 0 bases and the J gene lost 2 bases, with 17 bases spanning the gap. This CDR3 region has 18 residues. This CDR3 reads CASSLVAPGGINTGELFF. In DNA form, the CDR3 reads TGCGCCAGCAGCTTGGTGGCACCGGGGGGCATAAACACCGGGGAGCTGTTTTTT.

This sequence joins TRBV5-6 and TRBJ1-4; D remains unclear. The V and J ends lost 0 bases and 3 bases respectively, with 9 bases between them. Germline CDR1 reads SGHDT; CDR2 reads YYEEEE. The CDR3 sequence is 15 residues long. The CDR3 sequence is CASSLDWRSNEKLFF. CDR3 nucleotides: TGTGCCAGCAGCTTGGATTGGAGATCTAATGAAAAACTGTTTTTT.

V gene TRBV14 combines with J gene TRBJ1-1; TRBD1 might be the D (6 bases). The germline gives CDR1 SGHDN, CDR2 FVKESK. Trimming took 4 bases from V and 1 from J, leaving 13 bases between them. This CDR3 contains 15 residues. CDR3 in amino acids: CASSLTGSGNTEAFF. In nucleotides, the CDR3 is TGTGCCAGCAGCCTTACAGGGAGTGGGAACACTGAAGCTTTCTTT.

The chain combines TRBV10-3 with TRBJ2-2, with TRBD1 matching 7 bases. The V gene's germline CDR1 is ENHRY and CDR2 SYGVKD. With V trimmed by 6 bases and J by 2 bases, 3 bases remained unmatched. This CDR3 has 14 amino acids. The CDR3 nucleotides read TGTGCCATCAGGGTAGGGGGCAACACCGGGGAGCTGTTTTTT. Residues: CAIRVGGNTGELFF.

This rearrangement joins TRBV11-2 to TRBJ2-1; TRBD1 is a possible D gene (6 bases). The CDR3 has 14 amino acids. Germline loops: CDR1 SGHAT, CDR2 FQNNGV. V was pared by 5 bases and J by 9 bases, with 17 bases between. This chain's CDR3 is CASSPTGGRGEQFF. In DNA form, the CDR3 reads TGTGCCAGCAGCCCGACAGGAGGACGGGGTGAGCAGTTCTTC.

The rearrangement links TRBV7-9 to TRBJ2-3, with 7 nucleotides matching TRBD1. The CDR3 consists of 16 residues. Germline lookup yields CDR1 SEHNR and CDR2 FQNEAQ (reference sequence). Trimming at V came to 4 bases and at J to 5 bases, leaving 12 bases not matched to a gene. CDR3 in amino acids: CASSSYGQEPVDTQYF. For the CDR3, the DNA is TGTGCCAGCAGCTCATACGGACAGGAGCCTGTAGATACGCAGTATTTT.

This chain's CDR3 is CASSQDSRNQPQHF. The CDR3 DNA reads TGTGCCAGCAGTCAAGACAGTCGCAATCAGCCCCAGCATTTT. The chain is built from TRBV6-5 and TRBJ1-5; perhaps TRBD1 as D (5 bases). Per germline, CDR1 MNHEY and CDR2 SVGAGI. The CDR3 totals 14 residues. V was cut by 5 bases and J by 2 bases, with 10 bases left in between.

The chain is built from TRBV18 and TRBJ1-1; D might be TRBD1 (5 bases). Trimming shortened V by 6 bases and J by 3 bases, and 17 bases separated the two germline ends. The CDR3 totals 15 residues. Per germline, CDR1 KGHSH and CDR2 LQKENI. The CDR3: CASSPLGAGYTEAFF. The CDR3 DNA sequence: TGTGCCAGCTCCCCTCTTGGGGCAGGCTACACTGAAGCTTTCTTT.

This sequence joins TRBV5-4 and TRBJ2-1, with 7 bases lining up with TRBD1. The V and J ends lost 3 bases and 7 bases, in that order; junction bases with no gene match: 10. Germline CDR1 SGHNT, CDR2 YYREEE (reference sequence). The CDR3 extends over 15 amino acids. The CDR3 loop reads CASSSQDRNWNEQFF. The DNA of the CDR3 is TGTGCCAGCAGCTCCCAGGACAGGAACTGGAATGAGCAGTTCTTC.

This chain links TRBV6-5 with TRBJ2-3; 7 bases match TRBD2. CDR1 is MNHEY and CDR2 is SVGAGI in the germline V gene. The V and J ends lost 8 bases and 2 bases, in that order; junction bases with no gene match: 7. CDR3 length: 14 amino acids. CDR3 sequence (DNA): TGTGCCAGCGGACGGGAGGCCCACACAGATACGCAGTATTTT. It codes for CASGREAHTDTQYF.

DNA for the CDR3: TGTGCCAGCAGCTTAGCGTTACAGTTAAAAAACGCAGATACGCAGTATTTT. As protein: CASSLALQLKNADTQYF. The genes are TRBV7-9 and TRBJ2-3; no clear D gene. The CDR3 sequence is 17 residues long. Germline values: CDR1 SEHNR, CDR2 FQNEAQ (reference sequence). The V gene lost 0 bases and the J gene lost 4 bases, with 17 bases spanning the gap.

The chain links TRBV5-4 to TRBJ2-3, with a weak D call TRBD1 (6 bases). The germline V gene encodes CDR1 SGHNT and CDR2 YYREEE (reference sequence). CDR3 length: 15 amino acids. Trimming pared 2 bases from V and 2 bases from J, leaving 12 bases between. The CDR3 region has the DNA TGTGCCAGCAGCTTTTCAGGGGCCTTCACAGATACGCAGTATTTT. Translation: CASSFSGAFTDTQYF.

The chain uses TRBV6-5 and TRBJ1-2; no reliable D call. Germline CDR1 MNHEY, CDR2 SVGAGI. Trimming left V 0 bases short and J 3 bases short, with 5 bases between. The length of the CDR3 is 13 residues. CDR3 nucleotide sequence: TGTGCCAGCAGTTACTCGAGGTACTATGGCTACACCTTC. Translating it yields CASSYSRYYGYTF.

V and J are TRBV2 and TRBJ2-1; 15 positions match TRBD2. The CDR3 loop spans 14 amino acids. With 8 bases clipped from V and 9 bases from J, the junction kept 5 bases outside the gene matches. CDR1 is SNHLY, CDR2 FYNNEI, per germline. The CDR3 reads CASGTGLAGGEQFF. In nucleotides, the CDR3 is TGTGCCAGCGGAACGGGACTAGCGGGGGGTGAGCAGTTCTTC.